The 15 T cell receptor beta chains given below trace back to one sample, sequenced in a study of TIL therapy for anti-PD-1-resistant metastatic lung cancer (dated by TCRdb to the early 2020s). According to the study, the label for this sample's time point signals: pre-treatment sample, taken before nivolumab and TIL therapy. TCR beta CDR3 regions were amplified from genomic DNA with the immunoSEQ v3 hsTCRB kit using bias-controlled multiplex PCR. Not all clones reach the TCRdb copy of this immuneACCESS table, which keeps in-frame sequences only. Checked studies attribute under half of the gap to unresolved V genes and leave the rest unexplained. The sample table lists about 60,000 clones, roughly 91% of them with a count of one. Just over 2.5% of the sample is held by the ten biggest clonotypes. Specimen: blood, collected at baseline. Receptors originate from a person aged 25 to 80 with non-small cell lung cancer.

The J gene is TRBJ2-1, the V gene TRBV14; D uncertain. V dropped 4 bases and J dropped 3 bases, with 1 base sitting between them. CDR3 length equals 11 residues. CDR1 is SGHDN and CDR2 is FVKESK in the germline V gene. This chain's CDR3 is CASSLYNEQFF. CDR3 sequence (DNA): TGTGCCAGCAGCCTCTACAATGAGCAGTTCTTC.

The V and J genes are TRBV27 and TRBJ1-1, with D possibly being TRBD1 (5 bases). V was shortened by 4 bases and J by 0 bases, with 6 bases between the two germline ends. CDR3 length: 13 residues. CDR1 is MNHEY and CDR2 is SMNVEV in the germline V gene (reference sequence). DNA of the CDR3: TGTGCCAGCAGTTACAGGATGAACACTGAAGCTTTCTTT. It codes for CASSYRMNTEAFF.

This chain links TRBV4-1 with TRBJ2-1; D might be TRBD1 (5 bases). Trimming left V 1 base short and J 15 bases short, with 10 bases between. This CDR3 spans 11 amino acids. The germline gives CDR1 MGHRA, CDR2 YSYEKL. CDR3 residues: CASSQGGDPFF. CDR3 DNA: TGCGCCAGCAGCCAAGGGGGCGATCCGTTCTTC.

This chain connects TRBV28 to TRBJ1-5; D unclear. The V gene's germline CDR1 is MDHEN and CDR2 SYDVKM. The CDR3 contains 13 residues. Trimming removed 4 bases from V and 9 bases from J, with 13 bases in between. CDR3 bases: TGTGCCAGCAGTTCCGGTACCGGTCCGCCCCAGCATTTT. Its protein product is CASSSGTGPPQHF.

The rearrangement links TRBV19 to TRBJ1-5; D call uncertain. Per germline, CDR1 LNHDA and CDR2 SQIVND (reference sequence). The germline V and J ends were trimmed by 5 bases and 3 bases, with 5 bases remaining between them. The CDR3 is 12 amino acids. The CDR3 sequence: CASSQNNQPQHF. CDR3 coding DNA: TGTGCCAGTAGTCAGAACAATCAGCCCCAGCATTTT.

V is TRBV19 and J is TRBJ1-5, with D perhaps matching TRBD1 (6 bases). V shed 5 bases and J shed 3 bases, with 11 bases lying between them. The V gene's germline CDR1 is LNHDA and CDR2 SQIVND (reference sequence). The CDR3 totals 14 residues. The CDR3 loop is CASSAGDPNQPQHF. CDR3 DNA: TGTGCCAGTAGTGCAGGGGACCCCAATCAGCCCCAGCATTTT.

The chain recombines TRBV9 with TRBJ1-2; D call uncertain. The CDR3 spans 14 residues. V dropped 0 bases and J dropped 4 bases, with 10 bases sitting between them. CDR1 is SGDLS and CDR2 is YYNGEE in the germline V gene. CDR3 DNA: TGTGCCAGCAGCGTAGATTTAGGGTCCTATGGCTACACCTTC. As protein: CASSVDLGSYGYTF.

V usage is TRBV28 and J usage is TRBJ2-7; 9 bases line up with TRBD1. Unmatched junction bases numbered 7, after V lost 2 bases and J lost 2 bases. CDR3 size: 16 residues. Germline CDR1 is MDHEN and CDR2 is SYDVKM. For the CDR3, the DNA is TGTGCCAGCAGTTTACAGGGGGGACAGGGCGCCTACGAGCAGTACTTC. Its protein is CASSLQGGQGAYEQYF.

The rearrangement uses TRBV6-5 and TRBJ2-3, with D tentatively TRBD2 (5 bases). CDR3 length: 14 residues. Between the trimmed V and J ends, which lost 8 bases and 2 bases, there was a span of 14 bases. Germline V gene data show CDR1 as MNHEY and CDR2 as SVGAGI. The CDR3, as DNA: TGTGCCAGCGGCACCGGGATCCTCACAGATACGCAGTATTTT. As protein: CASGTGILTDTQYF.

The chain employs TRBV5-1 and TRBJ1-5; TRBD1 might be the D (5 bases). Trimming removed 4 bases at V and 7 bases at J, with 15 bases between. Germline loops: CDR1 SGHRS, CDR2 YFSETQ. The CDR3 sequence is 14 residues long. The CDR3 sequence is CASSLGSRGQPQHF. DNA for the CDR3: TGCGCCAGCAGCCTGGGGTCACGGGGCCAGCCCCAGCATTTT.

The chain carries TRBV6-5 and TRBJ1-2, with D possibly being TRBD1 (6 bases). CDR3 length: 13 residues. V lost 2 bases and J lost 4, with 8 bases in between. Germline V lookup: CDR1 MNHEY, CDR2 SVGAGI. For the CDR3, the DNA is TGTGCCAGCAGTTACCACAGGGCCTATGGCTACACCTTC. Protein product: CASSYHRAYGYTF.

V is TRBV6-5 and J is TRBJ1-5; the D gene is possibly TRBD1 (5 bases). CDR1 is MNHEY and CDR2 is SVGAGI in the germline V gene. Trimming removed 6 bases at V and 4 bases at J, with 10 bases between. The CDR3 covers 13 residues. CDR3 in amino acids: CASSGQINQPQHF. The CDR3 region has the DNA TGTGCCAGCAGCGGACAAATAAATCAGCCCCAGCATTTT.

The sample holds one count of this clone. DNA of the CDR3: TGTGCCAGCAGTTACGGCACCGGGGAGCTGTTTTTT. As protein: CASSYGTGELFF. The chain couples TRBV12-3 or TRBV12-4 to TRBJ2-2; no clear D gene. Trimming stripped 4 bases from V and 4 bases from J, with 4 bases between. This CDR3 is 12 amino acids long.

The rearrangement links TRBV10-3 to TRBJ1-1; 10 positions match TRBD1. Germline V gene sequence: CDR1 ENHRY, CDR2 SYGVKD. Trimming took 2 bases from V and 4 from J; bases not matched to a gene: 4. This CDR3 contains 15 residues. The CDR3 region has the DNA TGTGCCATCAGTGAGGACAGGGGGCAAAGCACTGAAGCTTTCTTT. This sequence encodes CAISEDRGQSTEAFF.

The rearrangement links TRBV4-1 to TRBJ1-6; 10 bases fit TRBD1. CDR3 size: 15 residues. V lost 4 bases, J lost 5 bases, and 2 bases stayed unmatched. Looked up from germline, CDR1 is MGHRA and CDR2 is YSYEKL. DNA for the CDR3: TGCGCCAGCAGCCCGGGGACAGGGGATAATTCACCCCTCCACTTT. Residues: CASSPGTGDNSPLHF.